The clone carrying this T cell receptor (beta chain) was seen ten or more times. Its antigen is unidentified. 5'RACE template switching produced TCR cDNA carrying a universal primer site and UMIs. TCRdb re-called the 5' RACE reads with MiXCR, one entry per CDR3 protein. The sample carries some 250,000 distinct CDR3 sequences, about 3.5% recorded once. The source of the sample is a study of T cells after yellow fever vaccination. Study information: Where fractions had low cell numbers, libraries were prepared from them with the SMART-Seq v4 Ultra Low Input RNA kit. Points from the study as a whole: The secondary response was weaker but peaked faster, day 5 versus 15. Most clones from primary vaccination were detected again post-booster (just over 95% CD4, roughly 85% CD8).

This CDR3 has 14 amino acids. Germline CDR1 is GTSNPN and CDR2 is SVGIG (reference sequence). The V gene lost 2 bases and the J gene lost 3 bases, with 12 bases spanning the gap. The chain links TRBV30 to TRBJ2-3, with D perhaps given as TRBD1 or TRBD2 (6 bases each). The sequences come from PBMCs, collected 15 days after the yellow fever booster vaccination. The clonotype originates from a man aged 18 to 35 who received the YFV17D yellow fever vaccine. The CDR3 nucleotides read TGTGCCTGGAGTTGGGGGGCAGGGACAGATACGCAGTATTTT. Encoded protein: CAWSWGAGTDTQYF.